This T cell receptor beta chain came from a study of T cell changes during pregnancy in multiple sclerosis. Sequencing was performed with immunoSEQ multiplex PCR; in TCRdb, only in-frame clones are kept and a portion is missing. The profile covers approximately 65,000 clones, with around 97% appearing a single time and approximately 2.3% taken by the ten largest. The trim removed 5 bases at V and 4 bases at J, leaving 13 bases unmatched. Germline CDR1 is SGHTA and CDR2 is FQGNSA. The CDR3 runs to 16 residues. The chain employs TRBV7-2 and TRBJ1-2, with 7 bases aligning to TRBD1. This TCR derives from a female donor with multiple sclerosis, enrolled in a pregnancy study. The sequences come from CD8+ T cells from peripheral blood mononuclear cells, collected after pregnancy. The CDR3, as DNA: TGTGCCAGCAGCACGCGAGGACAGGATGGGAGCTATGGCTACACCTTC. Its translation: CASSTRGQDGSYGYTF.